This note documents a single T cell receptor beta chain sequence. This entry comes from a study of control samples from healthy donors and cancer patients. TCRdb's table, derived via immunoSEQ multiplex PCR, lists solely in-frame clones and lacks some. The table shows approximately 94,000 clones, with 70% to 90% occurring only once. The clonotype originates from a woman aged 45-65 years in good health. The sample was blood.

The CDR3 DNA reads TGTGCCAGCAGCCGACGACAGGGGTTAACTAATGAAAAACTGTTTTTT. This codes for CASSRRQGLTNEKLFF. The chain is built from TRBV3-1 (or the pseudogene TRBV3-2) and TRBJ1-4; TRBD1 matches 8 bases. This CDR3 is 16 amino acids long. V was clipped by 4 bases and J by 1 base; unmatched bases: 5. Germline-derived CDR1 and CDR2 are LGHDT and YNNKEL (reference sequence).